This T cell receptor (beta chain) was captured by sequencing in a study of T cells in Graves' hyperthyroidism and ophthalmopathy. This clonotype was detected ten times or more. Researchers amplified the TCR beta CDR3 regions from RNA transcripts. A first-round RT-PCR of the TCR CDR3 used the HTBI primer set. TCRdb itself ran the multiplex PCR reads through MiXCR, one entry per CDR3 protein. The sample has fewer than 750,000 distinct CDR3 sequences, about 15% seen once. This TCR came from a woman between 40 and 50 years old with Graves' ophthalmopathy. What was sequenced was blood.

CDR3 nucleotides: TGTGCCAGCAGTGTAGCCAGGGAAACAGATACGCAGTATTTT. Amino acid sequence: CASSVARETDTQYF. The chain joins TRBV2 to TRBJ2-3, with a tentative D call TRBD1 (5 bases). Deletions cut 4 bases from V and 3 bases from J, with 11 bases between. The CDR3 length is 14 residues. Germline CDR1 reads SNHLY; CDR2 reads FYNNEI.